A single sample is the source of the 30 T cell receptor beta chains below, sequenced in a study of high-grade serous ovarian cancer treatment subgroups. Data came from immunoSEQ multiplex PCR; TCRdb stores just in-frame clones and leaves some out. The repertoire holds about 4,100 clones, with approximately 71% as singletons. Tumor tissue was taken before any definitive surgery or chemotherapy was given. The sequenced material came from tumor tissue. The receptors stem from a human donor with high-grade serous ovarian cancer.

This rearrangement joins TRBV5-6 to TRBJ2-7; the D is unclear. V lost 0 bases, J lost 3 bases, and 7 bases lay in between. Germline CDR1 and CDR2: SGHDT and YYEEEE. The CDR3 length is 13 residues. The CDR3 sequence: CASSLGGFYEQYF. For the CDR3, the DNA is TGTGCCAGCAGCTTGGGTGGTTTCTACGAGCAGTACTTC.

The genes are TRBV19 and TRBJ1-2; 7 bases map to TRBD1. The CDR3 loop spans 14 amino acids. Unmatched junction bases numbered 5, after V lost 3 bases and J lost 4 bases. CDR1 is LNHDA and CDR2 is SQIVND in the germline V gene (reference sequence). The CDR3 sequence is CASSIPGQSYGYTF. The CDR3 region has the DNA TGTGCCAGTAGTATCCCGGGACAGTCCTATGGCTACACCTTC.

This clone was seen more than once but under ten times. The chain is built from TRBV9 and TRBJ2-1, with D possibly matching TRBD1 (7 bases). Germline V CDR1 and CDR2: SGDLS, YYNGEE. The CDR3 loop spans 14 amino acids. V was shortened by 2 bases and J by 8 bases, with 14 bases between the two germline ends. The CDR3 coding sequence is TGTGCCAGCAGCGTGACAGGGACTTGGGATGAGCAGTTCTTC. Translating it yields CASSVTGTWDEQFF.

The genes are TRBV4-3 and TRBJ1-2; 8 bases map to TRBD1. Looked up from germline, CDR1 is LGHNA and CDR2 is YSLEER. The CDR3 runs 16 residues. The V and J ends lost 0 bases and 4 bases, in that order; junction bases with no gene match: 7. The CDR3: CASSQESGGWGYGYTF. CDR3 in DNA: TGCGCCAGCAGCCAAGAGTCAGGGGGCTGGGGCTATGGCTACACCTTC.

This clone was seen a handful of times. The genes are TRBV19 and TRBJ1-1, with a weak D call TRBD1 (6 bases). Trimming left V 3 bases short and J 5 bases short, with 13 bases between. This CDR3 has 14 residues. CDR1 is LNHDA and CDR2 is SQIVND in the germline V gene (reference sequence). The CDR3 DNA is TGTGCCAGTAGTATTGGGGGCGCGGTGACTGAAGCTTTCTTT. Residues: CASSIGGAVTEAFF.

Remarks on this clone: At one of its ends the junction is not consistent with the germline gene, which may arise from a read error. The chain employs TRBV2 and TRBJ2-7; 9 nucleotides align to TRBD2. CDR1 and CDR2 (germline): SNHLY, FYNNEI. The CDR3 totals 13 residues. CDR3 DNA: TGTGCCAGCACCGACTCAGCGGGGGGATCTCTAGGCTTC. Amino acid sequence: CASTDSAGGSLGF.

This chain uses TRBV28 with TRBJ1-2; no firm D call. Trimming took off 6 bases at V and 4 bases at J, with 9 bases between the two ends. The CDR3 consists of 12 residues. Germline V gene data show CDR1 as MDHEN and CDR2 as SYDVKM. CDR3: CASSSLAYGYTF. In nucleotides, the CDR3 is TGTGCCAGCAGCTCCTTAGCCTATGGCTACACCTTC.

This clone was observed a handful of times. The V call is TRBV2, the J call TRBJ2-2, with D possibly TRBD1 on 6 matching bases. Between the trimmed V and J ends, which lost 2 bases and 7 bases, there was a span of 8 bases. Germline CDR1 and CDR2: SNHLY and FYNNEI. The CDR3 runs to 13 residues. The CDR3 DNA sequence: TGTGCCAGCAGTGAACAGGGGTTCGGGGAGCTGTTTTTT. As protein: CASSEQGFGELFF.

The gene calls are TRBV2 and TRBJ2-5; 10 nucleotides match TRBD1. Germline V gives CDR1 SNHLY, CDR2 FYNNEI. V shed 3 bases and J 5 bases; nucleotides not matched to a gene: 3. This CDR3 region has 14 residues. The CDR3 loop is CASSEDRGLETQYF. The CDR3 coding sequence is TGTGCCAGCAGTGAGGACAGGGGGTTGGAGACCCAGTACTTC.

The chain links TRBV6-6 to TRBJ1-6, with D hard to call. The ends were cut back, 1 base at V and 8 bases at J, with 9 bases in the middle. The CDR3 totals 14 residues. Germline-derived CDR1 and CDR2 are MNHNY and SVGAGI (reference sequence). The CDR3 bases are TGTGCCAGCAGTTACTTACAGCTCGATTCACCCCTCCACTTT. Amino acid sequence: CASSYLQLDSPLHF.

The V and J genes are TRBV7-7 and TRBJ2-1, with TRBD2 matching 7 bases. CDR3 size: 16 residues. CDR1 and CDR2 from the germline V gene are SSHAT and FNYEAQ (reference sequence). V shed 1 base and J 6 bases; nucleotides not matched to a gene: 9. The DNA for the CDR3 is TGTGCCAGCAGCTTAGAGGTGGGGGGGTTTGGCAATGAGCAGTTCTTC. Its translation is CASSLEVGGFGNEQFF.

The chain recombines TRBV4-1 with TRBJ2-4; 10 positions agree with TRBD2. After removal of 0 bases from V and 15 bases from J, the junction contained 8 bases not matched to a gene. The CDR3 runs to 14 residues. Germline CDR1 and CDR2: MGHRA and YSYEKL. The chain's CDR3 is CASSQDLGAGGRYF. The CDR3 nucleotides read TGCGCCAGCAGCCAAGATCTCGGAGCGGGGGGGCGGTACTTC.

There are a few counts of this clone. At one boundary the junction diverges from the germline segment, which might be a read error. V usage is TRBV7-2 and J usage is TRBJ2-1, with D perhaps TRBD2 (6 bases). The germline V gene has CDR1 SGHTA and CDR2 FQGNSA. CDR3 length: 16 residues. CDR3 in amino acids: CASSLATRMTRNEQFF. CDR3 coding DNA: TGTGCCAGCAGCCTAGCGACCCGAATGACTCGCAATGAGCAGTTCTTC.

The CDR3 spells CASSSQGASPESSGNTIYF. Here the CDR3 DNA reads TGTGCCAGCAGCTCCCAGGGGGCCTCCCCTGAGTCCTCTGGAAACACCATATATTTT. The chain is built from TRBV7-8 and TRBJ1-3; TRBD1 matches at 8 bases. There are 19 residues in the CDR3. Germline V gene data show CDR1 as SGHVS and CDR2 as FQNEAQ. Trimming at V came to 4 bases and at J to 0 bases, leaving 14 bases not matched to a gene.

V and J are TRBV30 and TRBJ1-1; D remains ambiguous. This CDR3 is built from 14 residues. Trimming removed 0 bases from V and 5 bases from J, with 13 bases in between. From germline, CDR1 is GTSNPN and CDR2 SVGIG (reference sequence). This chain's CDR3 is CAWSVSWGWTEAFF. CDR3 DNA: TGTGCCTGGAGTGTAAGTTGGGGTTGGACTGAAGCTTTCTTT.

This clone was seen a few times. The rearrangement uses TRBV6-6 and TRBJ2-7; D might be TRBD1 or TRBD2, each matching 6 bases. V lost 2 bases, J lost 7 bases, and 12 bases lay in between. The length of the CDR3 is 13 residues. CDR1 is MNHNY and CDR2 is SVGAGI in the germline V gene (reference sequence). CDR3 in amino acids: CASSYTGAGEQYF. The CDR3 nucleotides read TGTGCCAGCAGTTACACGGGGGCGGGGGAGCAGTACTTC.

The table lists this clone with a count of one. CDR3 bases: TGTGCCAGCAGCTTGGTCCCGACAGGTACTGAAGCTTTCTTT. Its protein product is CASSLVPTGTEAFF. The chain employs TRBV5-6 and TRBJ1-1, with a tentative D call TRBD1 (6 bases). Trimming pared 0 bases from V and 5 bases from J, leaving 11 bases between. The CDR3 is 14 amino acids. CDR1 is SGHDT, CDR2 YYEEEE, per germline.

The CDR3 DNA sequence: TGTGCCAGCAGCGTAGACAGGGACACAGATACGCAGTATTTT. Protein sequence: CASSVDRDTDTQYF. The chain employs TRBV9 and TRBJ2-3, with D tentatively TRBD1 (6 bases). V was clipped by 0 bases and J by 2 bases, with 7 bases between them. CDR3 length: 14 amino acids. Germline V CDR1 and CDR2: SGDLS, YYNGEE.

This chain joins TRBV19 and TRBJ2-1, with D unclear. There are 13 residues in the CDR3. V gave up 3 bases and J gave up 5 bases, with 8 bases separating them. Germline CDR1 reads LNHDA; CDR2 reads SQIVND (reference sequence). The CDR3 reads CASSILLNNEQFF. The CDR3 nucleotides are TGTGCCAGTAGTATCCTATTAAACAATGAGCAGTTCTTC.

The chain joins TRBV30 to TRBJ1-2; 8 bases match TRBD1. In germline, CDR1 is GTSNPN, CDR2 SVGIG (reference sequence). The junction had 2 bases not matched to a gene; V was cut back by 3 bases and J by 5 bases. The length of the CDR3 is 12 residues. The DNA for the CDR3 is TGTGCCTGGAGATGGACAGGGTATGGCTACACCTTC. It is translated as CAWRWTGYGYTF.

The chain couples TRBV5-3 to TRBJ2-1; no reliable D call. TRBV5-3 belongs to the ORF category, with a function that is uncertain. Trimming took 0 bases from V and 3 from J, leaving 7 bases between them. The CDR3 is 14 amino acids. CDR3 nucleotides: TGTGCCAGAAGCTTGGTGGGCTTCTACAATGAGCAGTTCTTC. Residues: CARSLVGFYNEQFF.

The J gene is TRBJ2-7, the V gene TRBV4-1, with 7 bases fitting TRBD2. With V trimmed by 5 bases and J by 2 bases, 3 bases remained unmatched. This CDR3 is 13 amino acids long. The germline CDR1 and CDR2 sequences are MGHRA and YSYEKL. The CDR3 is CASSVGGTYEQYF. In nucleotides, the CDR3 is TGCGCCAGCAGCGTCGGGGGGACCTACGAGCAGTACTTC.

The chain couples TRBV7-3 to TRBJ1-3; D gene unclear. CDR1 and CDR2 from the germline V gene are SGHTA and FQGTGA. This CDR3 region has 14 residues. The V end lost 3 bases, the J end lost 3 bases, and 9 bases lay between the germline ends. CDR3 amino acids: CASSFEGYGNTIYF. In nucleotides, the CDR3 is TGTGCCAGCAGCTTCGAAGGGTATGGAAACACCATATATTTT.

In its sample, this clone was seen once. The chain couples TRBV7-2 to TRBJ1-6; D gene uncertain. The length of the CDR3 is 13 residues. The germline V and J ends were trimmed by 0 bases and 10 bases, with 7 bases remaining between them. The germline gives CDR1 SGHTA, CDR2 FQGNSA. The CDR3 spells CASSLAAGSPLHF. CDR3 sequence (DNA): TGTGCCAGCAGCTTAGCTGCGGGGTCACCCCTCCACTTT.

The chain joins TRBV5-1 to TRBJ2-3; D gene uncertain. Germline loops: CDR1 SGHRS, CDR2 YFSETQ. This CDR3 is 16 amino acids long. With 0 bases removed from V and 4 bases from J, the gap between germline ends came to 15 bases. The CDR3 reads CASSLERTSPADTQYF. The CDR3 coding sequence is TGCGCCAGCAGCTTGGAAAGGACCTCCCCCGCAGATACGCAGTATTTT.

The V and J genes are TRBV5-1 and TRBJ1-1; 10 positions agree with TRBD1. J gave up 3 bases and V 4 bases, and 6 bases lay outside the gene matches. The CDR3 sequence is 15 residues long. Germline V gives CDR1 SGHRS, CDR2 YFSETQ. In DNA form, the CDR3 reads TGCGCCAGCAGCGCATCCGGGACAGGGGACACTGAAGCTTTCTTT. It is translated as CASSASGTGDTEAFF.

V usage is TRBV27 and J usage is TRBJ2-1, with D unresolved. The germline V gene encodes CDR1 MNHEY and CDR2 SMNVEV (reference sequence). The CDR3 sequence is 14 residues long. Trimming cost V 5 bases and J 3 bases, with 11 bases left between them. The CDR3 nucleotides are TGTGCCAGCAGTCCGTATCTGGACTACAATGAGCAGTTCTTC. Its protein product is CASSPYLDYNEQFF.

The V gene is TRBV19, the J gene TRBJ1-5, with 8 bases aligning to TRBD1. Germline V gene lookup returns CDR1 LNHDA and CDR2 SQIVND (reference sequence). The V segment lost 7 bases and the J segment 6 bases; nucleotides outside the gene matches: 11. The CDR3 covers 15 residues. Here the CDR3 reads CASTSDRALGQPQHF. CDR3 nucleotide sequence: TGTGCCAGTACCTCGGACAGGGCCTTAGGTCAGCCCCAGCATTTT.

DNA of the CDR3: TGCGCCAGCAGCCAAGATAGGGGATACTACGAGCAGTACTTC. It encodes CASSQDRGYYEQYF. The V gene is TRBV4-3, the J gene TRBJ2-7; D is possibly TRBD1 (5 bases). V was shortened by 0 bases and J by 3 bases, with 9 bases between the two germline ends. Germline V lookup: CDR1 LGHNA, CDR2 YSLEER. This CDR3 has 14 residues.

This chain joins TRBV5-8 and TRBJ1-5; D uncertain. CDR1 and CDR2 from the germline V gene are SGHTS and YDEGEE. This CDR3 contains 15 residues. V was trimmed by 0 bases and J by 3 bases, leaving 10 bases between them. In DNA form, the CDR3 reads TGTGCCAGCAGCTTGGGACGTCTCCTCAATCAGCCCCAGCATTTT. Protein: CASSLGRLLNQPQHF.